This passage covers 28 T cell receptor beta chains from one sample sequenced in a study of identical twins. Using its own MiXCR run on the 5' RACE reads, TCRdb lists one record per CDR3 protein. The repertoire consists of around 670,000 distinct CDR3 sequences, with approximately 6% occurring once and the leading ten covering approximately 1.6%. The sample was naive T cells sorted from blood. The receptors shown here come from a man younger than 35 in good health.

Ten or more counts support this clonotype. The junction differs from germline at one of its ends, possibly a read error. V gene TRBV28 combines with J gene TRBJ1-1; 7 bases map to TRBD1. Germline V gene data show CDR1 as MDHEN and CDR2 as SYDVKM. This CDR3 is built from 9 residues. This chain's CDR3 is CASSHPGQF. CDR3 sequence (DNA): TGTGCCAGCAGTCACCCGGGACAGTTT.

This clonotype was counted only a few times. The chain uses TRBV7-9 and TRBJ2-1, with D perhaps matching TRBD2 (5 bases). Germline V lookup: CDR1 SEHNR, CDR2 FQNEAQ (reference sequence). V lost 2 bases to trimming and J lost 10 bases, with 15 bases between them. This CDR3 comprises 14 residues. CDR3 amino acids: CASSLMGEVREQFF. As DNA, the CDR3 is TGTGCCAGCAGCTTAATGGGAGAGGTGAGGGAGCAGTTCTTC. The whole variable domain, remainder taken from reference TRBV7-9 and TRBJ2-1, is DTGVSQNPRHKITKRGQNVTFRCDPISEHNRLYWYRQTLGQGPEFLTYFQNEAQLEKSRLLSDRFSAERPKGSFSTLEIQRTEQGDSAMYLCASSLMGEVREQFFGPGTRLTVL.

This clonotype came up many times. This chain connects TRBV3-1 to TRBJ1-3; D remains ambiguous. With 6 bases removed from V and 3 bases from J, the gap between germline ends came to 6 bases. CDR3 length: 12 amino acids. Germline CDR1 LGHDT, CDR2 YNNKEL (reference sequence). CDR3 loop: CASRSVGNTIYF. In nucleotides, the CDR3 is TGTGCCAGCAGGTCGGTTGGAAACACCATATATTTT.

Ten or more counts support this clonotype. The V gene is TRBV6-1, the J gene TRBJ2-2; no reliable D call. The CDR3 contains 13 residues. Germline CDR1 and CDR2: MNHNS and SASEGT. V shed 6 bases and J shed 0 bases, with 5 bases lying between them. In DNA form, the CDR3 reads TGTGCCAGCAGCCGTCCGAACACCGGGGAGCTGTTTTTT. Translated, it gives CASSRPNTGELFF.

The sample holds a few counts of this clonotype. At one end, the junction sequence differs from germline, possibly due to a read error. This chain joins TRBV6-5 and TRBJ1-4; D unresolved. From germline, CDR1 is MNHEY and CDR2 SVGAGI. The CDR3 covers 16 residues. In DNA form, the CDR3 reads TGTGCCAGCAGTTATAGCCTATTGGAAACTAGTGAAAAACTGTTTTTT. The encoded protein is CASSYSLLETSEKLFF.

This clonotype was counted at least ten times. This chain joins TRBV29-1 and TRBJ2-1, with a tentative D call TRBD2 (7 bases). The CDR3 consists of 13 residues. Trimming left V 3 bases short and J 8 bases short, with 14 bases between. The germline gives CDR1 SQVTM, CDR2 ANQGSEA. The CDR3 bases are TGCAGCGTTGAGGTGGGGGGGGCCTATGAGCAGTTCTTC. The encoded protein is CSVEVGGAYEQFF.

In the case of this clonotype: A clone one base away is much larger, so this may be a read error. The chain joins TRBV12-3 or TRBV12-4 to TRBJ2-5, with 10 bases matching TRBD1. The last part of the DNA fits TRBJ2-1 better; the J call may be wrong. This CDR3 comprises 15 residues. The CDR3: CASSDLRDRGETQFF. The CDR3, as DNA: TGTGCCAGCAGTGATCTCCGGGACAGGGGAGAGACCCAGTTCTTC.

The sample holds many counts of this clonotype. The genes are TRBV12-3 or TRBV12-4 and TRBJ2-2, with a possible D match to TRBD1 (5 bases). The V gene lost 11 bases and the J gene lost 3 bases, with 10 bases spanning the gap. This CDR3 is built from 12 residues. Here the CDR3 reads CAGIRDTGELFF. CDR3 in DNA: TGTGCCGGGATCAGGGACACCGGGGAGCTGTTTTTT.

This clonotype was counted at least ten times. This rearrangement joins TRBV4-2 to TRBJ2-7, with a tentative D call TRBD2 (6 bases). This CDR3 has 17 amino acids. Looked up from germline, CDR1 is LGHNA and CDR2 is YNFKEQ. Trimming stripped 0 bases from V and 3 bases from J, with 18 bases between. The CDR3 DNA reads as TGTGCCAGCAGCCAAGAACTCGGGCTAGCGCGAATCTACGAGCAGTACTTC. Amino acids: CASSQELGLARIYEQYF.

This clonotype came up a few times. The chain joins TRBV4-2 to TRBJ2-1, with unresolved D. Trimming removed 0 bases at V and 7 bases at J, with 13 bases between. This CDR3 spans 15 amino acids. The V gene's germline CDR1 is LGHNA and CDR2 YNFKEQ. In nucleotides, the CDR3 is TGTGCCAGCAGCCAAGAGGTACTTACGGTAAATGAGCAGTTCTTC. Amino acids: CASSQEVLTVNEQFF.

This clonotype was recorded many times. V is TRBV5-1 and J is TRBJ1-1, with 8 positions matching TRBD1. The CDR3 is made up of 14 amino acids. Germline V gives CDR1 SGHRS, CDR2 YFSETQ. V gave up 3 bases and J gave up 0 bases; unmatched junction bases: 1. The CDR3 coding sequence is TGCGCCAGCAGCTGGGACAGGTTGAACACTGAAGCTTTCTTT. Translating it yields CASSWDRLNTEAFF.

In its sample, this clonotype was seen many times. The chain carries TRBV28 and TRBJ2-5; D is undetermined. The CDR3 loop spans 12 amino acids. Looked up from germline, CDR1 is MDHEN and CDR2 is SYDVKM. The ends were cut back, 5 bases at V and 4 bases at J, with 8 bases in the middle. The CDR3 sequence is CASSQLVETQYF. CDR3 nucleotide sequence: TGTGCCAGCAGTCAACTTGTAGAGACCCAGTACTTC.

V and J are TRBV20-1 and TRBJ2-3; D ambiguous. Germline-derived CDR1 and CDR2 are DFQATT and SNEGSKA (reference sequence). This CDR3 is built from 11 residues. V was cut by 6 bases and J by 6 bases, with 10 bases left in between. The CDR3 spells CSAGKEDTQYF. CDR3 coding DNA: TGCAGTGCAGGAAAAGAGGATACGCAGTATTTT.

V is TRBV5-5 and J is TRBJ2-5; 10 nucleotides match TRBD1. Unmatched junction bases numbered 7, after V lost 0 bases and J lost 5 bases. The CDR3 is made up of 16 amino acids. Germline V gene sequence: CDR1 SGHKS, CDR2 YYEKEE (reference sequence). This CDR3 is CASSLGDRGVSETQYF. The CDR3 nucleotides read TGTGCCAGCAGCTTGGGGGACAGGGGCGTCTCGGAGACCCAGTACTTC.

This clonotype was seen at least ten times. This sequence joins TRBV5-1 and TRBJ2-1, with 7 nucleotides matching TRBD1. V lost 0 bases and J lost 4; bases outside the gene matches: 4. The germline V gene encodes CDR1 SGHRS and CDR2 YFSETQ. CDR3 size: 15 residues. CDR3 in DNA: TGCGCCAGCAGCTTGGAACAGGGGCGTTACAATGAGCAGTTCTTC. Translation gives CASSLEQGRYNEQFF.

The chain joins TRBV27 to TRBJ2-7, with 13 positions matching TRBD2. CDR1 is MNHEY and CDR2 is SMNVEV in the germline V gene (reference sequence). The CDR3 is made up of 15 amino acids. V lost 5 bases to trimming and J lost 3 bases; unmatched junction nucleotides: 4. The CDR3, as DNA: TGTGCCAGCAGTGCAGGACTAGCGGGAGACTACGAGCAGTACTTC. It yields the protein CASSAGLAGDYEQYF.

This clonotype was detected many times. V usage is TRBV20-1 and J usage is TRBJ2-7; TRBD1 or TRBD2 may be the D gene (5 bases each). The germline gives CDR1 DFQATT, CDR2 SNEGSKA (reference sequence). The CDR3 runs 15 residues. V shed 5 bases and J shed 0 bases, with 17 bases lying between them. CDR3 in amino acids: CSAQFPGPSSYEQYF. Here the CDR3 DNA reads TGCAGTGCTCAGTTTCCGGGGCCCAGCTCCTACGAGCAGTACTTC.

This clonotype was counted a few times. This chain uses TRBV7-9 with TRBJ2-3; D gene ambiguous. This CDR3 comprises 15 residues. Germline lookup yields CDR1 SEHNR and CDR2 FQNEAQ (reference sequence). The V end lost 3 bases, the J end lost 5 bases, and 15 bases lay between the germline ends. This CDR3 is CASSFGSQRRDTQYF. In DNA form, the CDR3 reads TGTGCCAGCAGCTTCGGTAGCCAGCGACGAGATACGCAGTATTTT.

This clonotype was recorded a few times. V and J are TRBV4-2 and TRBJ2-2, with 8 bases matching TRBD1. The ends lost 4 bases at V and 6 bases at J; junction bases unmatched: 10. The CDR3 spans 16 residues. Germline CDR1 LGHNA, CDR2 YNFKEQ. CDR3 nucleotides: TGTGCCAGCAGCCGAACGGGACAGGTTACGGCCGGGGAGCTGTTTTTT. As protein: CASSRTGQVTAGELFF.

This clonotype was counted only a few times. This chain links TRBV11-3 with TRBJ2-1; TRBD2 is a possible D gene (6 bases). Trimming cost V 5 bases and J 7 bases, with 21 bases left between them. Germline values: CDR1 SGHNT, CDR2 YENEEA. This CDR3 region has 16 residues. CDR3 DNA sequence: TGTGCCAGCAGCGACCGAGGGGCGGGATTCTTTAATGAGCAGTTCTTC. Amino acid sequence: CASSDRGAGFFNEQFF.

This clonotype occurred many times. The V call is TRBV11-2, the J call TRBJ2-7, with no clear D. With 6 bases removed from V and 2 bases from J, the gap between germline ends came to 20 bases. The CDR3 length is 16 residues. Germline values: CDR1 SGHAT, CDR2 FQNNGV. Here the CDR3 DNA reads TGTGCCAGCAGTACCCTAACTCGACTCGGGCCCTACGAGCAGTACTTC. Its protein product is CASSTLTRLGPYEQYF. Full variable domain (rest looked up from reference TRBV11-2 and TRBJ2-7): EAGVAQSPRYKIIEKRQSVAFWCNPISGHATLYWYQQILGQGPKLLIQFQNNGVVDDSQLPKDRFSAERLKGVDSTLKIQPAKLEDSAVYLCASSTLTRLGPYEQYFGPGTRLTVT.

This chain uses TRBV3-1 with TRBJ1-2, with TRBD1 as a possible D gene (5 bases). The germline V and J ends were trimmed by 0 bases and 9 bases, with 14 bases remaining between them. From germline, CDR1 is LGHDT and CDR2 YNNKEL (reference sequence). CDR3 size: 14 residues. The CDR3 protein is CASSQEGGPRSYTF. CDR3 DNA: TGTGCCAGCAGCCAAGAGGGGGGACCGAGAAGCTACACCTTC.

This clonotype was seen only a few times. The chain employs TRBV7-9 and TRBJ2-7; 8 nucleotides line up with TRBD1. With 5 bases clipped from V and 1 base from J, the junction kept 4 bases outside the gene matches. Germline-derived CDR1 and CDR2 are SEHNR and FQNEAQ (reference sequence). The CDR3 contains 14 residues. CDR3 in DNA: TGTGCCAGCAGCAACAGACAGGGGTCCTACGAGCAGTACTTC. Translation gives CASSNRQGSYEQYF.

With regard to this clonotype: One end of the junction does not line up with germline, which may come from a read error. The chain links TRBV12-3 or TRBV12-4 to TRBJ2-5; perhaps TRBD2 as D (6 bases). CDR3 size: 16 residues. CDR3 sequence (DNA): TGTGCCAGCAGTTTAGCCCAGGGACTCTACCATGAGACCCAGTACTTC. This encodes CASSLAQGLYHETQYF.

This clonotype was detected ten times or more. CDR3 in amino acids: CASSVGRKNTGELFF. The CDR3 bases are TGCGCCAGCAGCGTGGGACGGAAGAACACCGGGGAGCTGTTTTTT. The chain is built from TRBV5-1 and TRBJ2-2; D could derive from TRBD1 or TRBD2 (5 bases each). From germline, CDR1 is SGHRS and CDR2 YFSETQ. This CDR3 spans 15 amino acids. The ends were cut back, 4 bases at V and 1 base at J, with 11 bases in the middle. Drawing the rest from reference TRBV5-1 and TRBJ2-2, the complete variable domain is KAGVTQTPRYLIKTRGQQVTLSCSPISGHRSVSWYQQTPGQGLQFLFEYFSETQRNKGNFPGRFSGRQFSNSRSEMNVSTLELGDSALYLCASSVGRKNTGELFFGEGSRLTVL.

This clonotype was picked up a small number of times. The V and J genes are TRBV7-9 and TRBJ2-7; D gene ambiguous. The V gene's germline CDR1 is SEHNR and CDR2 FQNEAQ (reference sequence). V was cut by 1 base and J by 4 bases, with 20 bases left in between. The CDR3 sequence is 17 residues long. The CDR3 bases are TGTGCCAGCAGCTTAGTAACCCCTCCGACCCCGGTTTACGAGCAGTACGTC. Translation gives CASSLVTPPTPVYEQYV.

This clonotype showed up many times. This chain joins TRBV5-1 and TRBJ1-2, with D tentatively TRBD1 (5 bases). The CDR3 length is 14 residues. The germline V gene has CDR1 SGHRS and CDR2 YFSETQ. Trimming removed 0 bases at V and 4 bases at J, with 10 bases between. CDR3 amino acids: CASSLEKGLYGYTF. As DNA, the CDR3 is TGCGCCAGCAGCTTGGAGAAGGGGCTCTATGGCTACACCTTC.

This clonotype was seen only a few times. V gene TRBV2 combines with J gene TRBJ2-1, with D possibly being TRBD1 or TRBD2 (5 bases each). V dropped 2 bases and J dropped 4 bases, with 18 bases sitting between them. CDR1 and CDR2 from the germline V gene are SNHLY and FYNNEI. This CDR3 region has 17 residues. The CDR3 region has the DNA TGTGCCAGCAGTGAATTCCCGGGGCAGGGTCAGTACAATGAGCAGTTCTTC. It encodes CASSEFPGQGQYNEQFF. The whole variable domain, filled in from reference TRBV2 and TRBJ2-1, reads EPEVTQTPSHQVTQMGQEVILRCVPISNHLYFYWYRQILGQKVEFLVSFYNNEISEKSEIFDDQFSVERPDGSNFTLKIRSTKLEDSAMYFCASSEFPGQGQYNEQFFGPGTRLTVL.